The clone carrying this T cell receptor beta chain has only a few counts. Its specificity is not known. These data are taken from a study of spatial heterogeneity in lung cancer. Study details: The donor group consisted of approximately 77 patients who had untreated, early-stage non-small cell lung cancer. Findings and caveats of the study: Follow-up blood showed ubiquitous expanded tumor TCRs less than blood at resection did.

The CDR3 contains 14 residues. Germline V CDR1 and CDR2: SGHNT, YYREEE (reference sequence). Deletions cut 1 base from V and 10 bases from J, with 12 bases between. Time point meaning: blood at routine non-recurrence follow-up after resection. Sequencing covered unsorted whole RNA taken from tumor, nontumor lung or frozen PBMC. Every TCR cDNA molecule bore its own unique molecular identifier. MiXCR, run by TCRdb on the 5' RACE reads, gives a single entry per CDR3 protein. The table shows about 52,000 distinct CDR3 sequences, with more than 6.5% occurring only once. The material was PBMCs, obtained at follow-up. The sequence came from a female donor with early-stage non-small cell lung cancer. The chain couples TRBV5-4 to TRBJ1-6; D not certain. The CDR3 DNA follows: TGTGCCAGCAGCTTGACTCTGGGAGTGTCACCCCTCCACTTT. Translating it yields CASSLTLGVSPLHF.